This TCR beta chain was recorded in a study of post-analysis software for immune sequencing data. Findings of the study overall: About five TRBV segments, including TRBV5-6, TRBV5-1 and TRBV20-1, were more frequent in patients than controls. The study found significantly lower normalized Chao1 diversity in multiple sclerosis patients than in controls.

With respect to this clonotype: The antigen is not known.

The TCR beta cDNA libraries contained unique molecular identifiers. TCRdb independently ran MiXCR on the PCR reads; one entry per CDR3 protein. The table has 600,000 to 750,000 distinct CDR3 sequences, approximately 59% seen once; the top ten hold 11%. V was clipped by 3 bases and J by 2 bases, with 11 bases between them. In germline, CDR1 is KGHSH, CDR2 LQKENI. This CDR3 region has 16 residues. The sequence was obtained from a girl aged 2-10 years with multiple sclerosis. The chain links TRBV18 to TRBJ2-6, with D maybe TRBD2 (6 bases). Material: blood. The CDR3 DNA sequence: TGTGCCAGCTCACCGAGGAGGGCACCTGGGGCCAACGTCCTGACTTTC. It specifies CASSPRRAPGANVLTF.